This T cell receptor beta chain derives from a study of shared clonotypes between healthy human individuals (dated by TCRdb to the early 2020s). A note on the overall study: The cohort comprised two women and a few men aged 18 to 49 years. Per donor, three plates each were used for CD4 naive and CD4 memory, two for CD8 naive, and one for CD8 memory. Blood TCR repertoires of five healthy adults were deeply sequenced to estimate repertoire size and the extent of clonotype sharing between individuals. To increase sequencing depth and limit assay-specific biases, different laboratories used diverse techniques to prepare libraries and sequence TCR repertoires. Between about 0.85 and 9.5 billion PBMCs per donor were obtained by leukapheresis. The full study reports these points: Pairwise subsampling led to the expectation that sequencing depth would affect the degree of clonotype sharing among donors. Larger estimated clonotype richness was generally found for naive subsets than for memory subsets. Sampling was restricted to blood, and TCR repertoires in tissue are likely to differ from TCR repertoires in blood. Even with the large sequencing depth, rarefaction of the sorted-subset datasets indicated that sequencing was incomplete. Around 5.4% of naive CD4, 3.5% of naive CD8, roughly 2.4% of memory CD4, and more than 0.35% of memory CD8 clonotypes were shared across several donors. Because the study included a small number of donors, the genetic and exposure-history diversity represented was limited. Higher generation probabilities were observed for clonotypes shared by all four sorted-subset donors than for non-shared clonotypes.

A word on this clone: Which antigen it targets is not known. Per-base qualities were not stored, and no clone one base away is much larger.

Measured from the cysteine to the phenylalanine, the CDR3 is 13 residues long. Only the CDR3 region is kept as DNA, spanning 39 bases read in frame from base 1. Between the V and J ends, shortened by 3 bases and 7 bases respectively, the junction contains 13 bases. The germline V gene (reference sequence) supplies CDR1 LNHDA and CDR2 SQIVND. For the CD8 naive samples, CD45RO-negative cells were positively selected for CCR7, yielding a CD45RA+CCR7+ population from which TemRA cells were excluded. Healthy HIV-negative adults with no recently reported acute infections or vaccinations were included as donors. Only Caucasian adults living in Nashville, Tennessee, USA were represented among the donors. Blood was obtained by leukapheresis, after which PBMCs were separated by Ficoll-Histopaque density gradient centrifugation and cryopreserved in liquid nitrogen vapor phase. Purity and quantity of every magnetically sorted T cell population were checked by analytical flow cytometry. Each sorted fraction had its genomic DNA isolated and then quantified by UV absorbance on a Nanodrop 2000c.

Using the deep immunoSEQ assay, TCR CDR3 regions were amplified from genomic DNA by multiplex PCR. Extracted genomic DNA from each cell subset was spread evenly across all wells of several immunoSEQ 96-well plates, with each plate serving as a replicate. For sorted subsets, each replicate PCR was loaded with 200 ng genomic DNA, equivalent to 25,000 to 35,000 T cell genomes. Purified libraries were measured with a Qubit 3.0 fluorometer, size-checked on a Bioanalyzer 2100, and measured again with the KAPA Library Quantification kit. Every immunoSEQ 96-well plate was sequenced on a dedicated single-read 150-cycle Illumina NextSeq 550 flow cell. In the original analysis: Because the immunoSEQ output included only junctional sequences and no quality scores, the filtering could not be the same as the filtering used for full-length reads. Sequences were annotated with PyIR, a Python wrapper for IgBLAST v1.9, using IMGT germline references to assign V/J genes and CDR3. Reads were filtered out if the reads had weak V/J assignments (E-value above 1e-6), no CDR3, stop codons, out-of-frame junctions, or ambiguous translated residues. V3J clonotypes were defined as sequences sharing the same inferred V gene, J gene, and CDR3 amino acid sequence. Percentage overlap between repertoires was computed as shared unique clonotypes divided by the size of the smaller repertoire. RTK rarefaction, the Chao1 estimator, and Recon v2.1 estimates of unobserved clonotypes were used to assess repertoire richness. OLGA was used to compute generation probabilities for all TCRbeta clonotypes that the gDNA method yielded from a few donors. Not all clones reach the TCRdb copy of this immuneACCESS table, which keeps in-frame sequences only. Checked studies attribute under half of the gap to unresolved V genes and leave the rest unexplained. The V and J calls and clone size are taken from that table; D and trimming were inferred from the DNA. Across this sample there are approximately 1.9 million clones, with about 94% seen only once. Jointly, the top ten make up approximately 1.6% of the sample.

The sequencing input was naive CD8+ T cells from PBMCs. According to the study, the label for this sample's cell subset or site signals: CD45RA+CCR7+. The V gene is TRBV19 and the J gene is TRBJ2-7; TRBD2 might be the D gene, on 5 matching bases. This receptor was identified in a man aged 18 to 35 in good health. Some clones in this sample may be carry-over from other donors' samples. In nucleotides, the sequence is TGTGCCAGTAGTATTGACGGTGAGGGTGAGCAGTACTTC. Its translation is CASSIDGEGEQYF.